These 8 T cell receptor beta chains share one sample of origin, sequenced in a study of blood T cell repertoires in COVID-19 (dated by TCRdb to 2020 to 2021). Libraries were made using the immunoSEQ multiplex PCR assay. The table was pulled from immuneACCESS by TCRdb, which kept in-frame rearrangements only. Such tables lose some clones; where checked, under half of the loss comes from unresolved V genes, and the rest has no known cause. The sample table contains more than 100,000 clones; only one count was recorded for 70% to 85% of them. Of the sample, about 15% is held by the ten largest clones. The sequenced sample was peripheral blood. The receptor set was obtained from a woman aged 50 to 60 with acute or convalescent COVID-19.

The chain links TRBV5-6 to TRBJ1-2, with 8 positions matching TRBD1. Per the germline V gene, CDR1 is SGHDT and CDR2 is YYEEEE. The ends lost 5 bases at V and 7 bases at J; junction bases unmatched: 13. CDR3 length equals 15 residues. The CDR3 reads CASRTGQGLMGGYTF. In nucleotides, the CDR3 is TGTGCCAGCAGGACCGGACAGGGATTAATGGGTGGCTACACCTTC.

DNA for the CDR3: TGTGCTAGTGGTTTGATTATAGGACAGGACTCCTACAATGAGCAGTTCTTC. This translates into CASGLIIGQDSYNEQFF. The V gene is TRBV12-5, the J gene TRBJ2-1, with 7 bases fitting TRBD1. The ends lost 2 bases at V and 0 bases at J; junction bases unmatched: 7. The CDR3 extends over 17 amino acids. Looked up from germline, CDR1 is LGHNT and CDR2 is FRNRAP.

The rearrangement joins TRBV27 to TRBJ1-2; D unclear. Per the germline V gene, CDR1 is MNHEY and CDR2 is SMNVEV (reference sequence). The CDR3 sequence is 14 residues long. With 2 bases removed from V and 0 bases from J, the gap between germline ends came to 7 bases. CDR3 region: CASSLRESNYGYTF. For the CDR3, the DNA is TGTGCCAGCAGTTTACGGGAGTCTAACTATGGCTACACCTTC.

This chain joins TRBV2 and TRBJ1-2, with D tentatively TRBD1 (6 bases). Trimming shortened V by 2 bases and J by 3 bases, and 16 bases separated the two germline ends. The CDR3 runs 16 residues. Germline V CDR1 and CDR2: SNHLY, FYNNEI. The DNA for the CDR3 is TGTGCCAGCAGTGAAAGACCAGGGGTCGTATACTATGGCTACACCTTC. Its translation is CASSERPGVVYYGYTF.

This sequence joins TRBV5-1 and TRBJ2-7, with 7 bases identical to TRBD2. This CDR3 has 12 residues. Germline CDR1 is SGHRS and CDR2 is YFSETQ. The ends lost 4 bases at V and 3 bases at J; junction bases unmatched: 1. The CDR3 DNA is TGCGCCAGCAGCCGGGACTACTACGAGCAGTACTTC. Amino acid sequence: CASSRDYYEQYF.

The chain joins TRBV2 to TRBJ1-2, with D perhaps TRBD1 (5 bases). Germline assignment: CDR1 SNHLY and CDR2 FYNNEI. The CDR3 spans 13 residues. Trimming cost V 11 bases and J 6 bases, with 19 bases left between them. CDR3 nucleotide sequence: TGTGCCGGGGGGGAGAAAATGGCCAATGGCTACACCTTC. Translating it yields CAGGEKMANGYTF.

The chain uses TRBV7-9 and TRBJ2-7; the D is unclear. Germline V gene lookup returns CDR1 SEHNR and CDR2 FQNEAQ (reference sequence). Trimming removed 2 bases from V and 3 bases from J, with 8 bases in between. This CDR3 spans 13 amino acids. The CDR3 bases are TGTGCCAGCAGCTTACCCCCAAACTACGAGCAGTACTTC. Its translation is CASSLPPNYEQYF.

The chain is built from TRBV7-8 and TRBJ1-2; D is unresolved. The V end lost 5 bases, the J end lost 7 bases, and 23 bases lay between the germline ends. The CDR3 spans 16 residues. CDR1 and CDR2 (germline): SGHVS, FQNEAQ. CDR3 protein: CASSPALKSGVGGYTF. CDR3 in DNA: TGTGCCAGCAGCCCCGCTTTAAAAAGCGGGGTCGGTGGCTACACCTTC. The variable domain in full, completed from reference TRBV7-8 and TRBJ1-2, reads GAGVSQSPRYKVAKRGQDVALRCDPISGHVSLFWYQQALGQGPEFLTYFQNEAQLDKSGLPSDRFFAERPEGSVSTLKIQRTQQEDSAVYLCASSPALKSGVGGYTFGSGTRLTVV.